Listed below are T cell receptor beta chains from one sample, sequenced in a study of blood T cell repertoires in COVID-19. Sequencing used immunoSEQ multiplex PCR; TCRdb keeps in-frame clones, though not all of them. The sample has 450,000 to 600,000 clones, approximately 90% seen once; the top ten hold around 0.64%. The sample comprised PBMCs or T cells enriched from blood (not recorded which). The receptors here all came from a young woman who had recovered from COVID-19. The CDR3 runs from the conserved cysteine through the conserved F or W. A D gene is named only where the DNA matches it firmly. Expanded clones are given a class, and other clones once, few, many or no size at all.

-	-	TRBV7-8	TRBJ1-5	TGTGCCAGCAGCTCCACGGTCGAGGCGAATCAGCCCCAGCATTTT	CASSSTVEANQPQHF
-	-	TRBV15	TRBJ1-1	TGTGCCACCAGCAGACGACTTATTTCCTATTTTCGGACTGAAGCTTTCTTT	CATSRRLISYFRTEAFF
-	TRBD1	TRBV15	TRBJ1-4	TGTGCCACCAGCACACTTGACAGGGGCGGCGGTGAAAAACTGTTTTTT	CATSTLDRGGGEKLFF
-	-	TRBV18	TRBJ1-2	TGTGCCAGCTCTCTAGAGCGGGTTGATGGCTACACCTTC	CASSLERVDGYTF
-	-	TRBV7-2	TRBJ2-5	TGTGCCAGCAGCTTAACGTGGGACAACCAAGAGACCCAGTACTTC	CASSLTWDNQETQYF
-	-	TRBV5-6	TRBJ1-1	TGTGCCAGCAGCTCCAGGGGAGGGACGAACACTGAAGCTTTCTTT	CASSSRGGTNTEAFF
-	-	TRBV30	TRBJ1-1	TGTGCCTGGAGTTCTGGGGGGACTGAAGCTTTCTTT	CAWSSGGTEAFF
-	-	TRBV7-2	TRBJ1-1	TGTGCCAGCAGCTTGAACAGGCGACGGTGGGATGAAGCTTTCTTT	CASSLNRRRWDEAFF
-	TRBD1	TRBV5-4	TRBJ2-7	TGTGCCAGCAGCTTGGATGGGACAGGGGCCGAGCAGTACTTC	CASSLDGTGAEQYF
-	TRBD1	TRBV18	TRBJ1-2	TGTGCCAGCTCACCCGATGGGACAGCCAACTATGGCTACACCTTC	CASSPDGTANYGYTF
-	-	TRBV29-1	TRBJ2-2	TGCAGCTGCAAGTGGGACACGAACACCGGGGAGCTGTTTTTT	CSCKWDTNTGELFF
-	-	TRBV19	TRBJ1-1	TGTGCCAGTAGTTCGACAGGGAACACTGAAGCTTTCTTT	CASSSTGNTEAFF
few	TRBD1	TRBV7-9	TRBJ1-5	TGTGCCAGCAGCCACGGGGAGACAGGGATAAATCAGCCCCAGCATTTT	CASSHGETGINQPQHF
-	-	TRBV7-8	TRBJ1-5	TGTGCCAGCAGCTCCCCAGGGGACCAGGGCAATCAGCCCCAGCATTTT	CASSSPGDQGNQPQHF
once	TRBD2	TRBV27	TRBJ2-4	TGTGCCAGCAGCTTCAGCGGGGTAGCCAAAAACATTCAGTACTTC	CASSFSGVAKNIQYF
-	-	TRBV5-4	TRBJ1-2	TGTGCCAGCAGCTTGGGAGCACAGGGCTACACCTTC	CASSLGAQGYTF
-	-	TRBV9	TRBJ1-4	TGTGCCAGCAGCGTAGAAGAAGTCGCGAATGAAAAACTGTTTTTT	CASSVEEVANEKLFF
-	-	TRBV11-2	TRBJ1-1	TGTGCCAGCAAAATATTTGGCGGGAACACTGAAGCTTTCTTT	CASKIFGGNTEAFF
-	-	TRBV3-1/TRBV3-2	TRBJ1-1	TGTGCCAGCAGCCAAGGAGGGGAGGCTGAAGCTTTCTTT	CASSQGGEAEAFF
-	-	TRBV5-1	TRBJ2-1	TGCGCCAGCAGCGCTTACCAGCTGTCCGGCGGTGAGCAGTTCTTC	CASSAYQLSGGEQFF
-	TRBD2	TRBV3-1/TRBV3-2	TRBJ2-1	TGTGCCAGCAGCCAAGATCCAGCGGGATTACGTGAGCAGTTCTTC	CASSQDPAGLREQFF
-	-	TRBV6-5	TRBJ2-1	TGTGCCAGCGGTCAGGGAACTGAGCAGTTCTTC	CASGQGTEQFF
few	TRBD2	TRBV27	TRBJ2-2	TGTGCCAGCGGGGGGGTAGCCTACACCGGGGAGCTGTTTTTT	CASGGVAYTGELFF
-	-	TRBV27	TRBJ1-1	TGTGCCAGCAGTTTAGGGGGGGTTATGGCTGAAGCTTTCTTT	CASSLGGVMAEAFF
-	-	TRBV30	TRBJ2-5	TGTGCCTGGAGAGGGGGACCCCCGCCGGAGACCCAGTACTTC	CAWRGGPPPETQYF
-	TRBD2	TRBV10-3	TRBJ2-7	TGTGCCATCAGTGTGACTAGCGGAGTTTACTACGAGCAGTACTTC	CAISVTSGVYYEQYF
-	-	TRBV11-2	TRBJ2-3	TGTGCCAGCAGCTTAGGCAACTTCGCGGATACGCAGTATTTT	CASSLGNFADTQYF
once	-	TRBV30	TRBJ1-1	TGTGCCTGGAGTAAGGGGGGGAGGGTACGCACTGAAGCTTTCTTT	CAWSKGGRVRTEAFF
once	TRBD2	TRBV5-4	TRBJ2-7	TGTGCCAGCAGCGTAACTAGCGGGGGGGCCTACGAGCAGTACTTC	CASSVTSGGAYEQYF
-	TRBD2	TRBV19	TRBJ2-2	TGTGCCAGTAGGCCTAAACCGCGGGGGTACACCGGGGAGCTGTTTTTT	CASRPKPRGYTGELFF
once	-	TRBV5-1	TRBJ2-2	TGCGCCAGCACCCTAATCGGGACCGGGGAGCTGTTTTTT	CASTLIGTGELFF
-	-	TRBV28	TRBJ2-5	TGTGCCAGCAGTCTTCCCACCCGACTACAAGAGACCCAGTACTTC	CASSLPTRLQETQYF
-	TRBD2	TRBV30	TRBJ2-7	TGTGCCTGGAGTGTACCAGCGGGGGGACGGTACGAGCAGTACTTC	CAWSVPAGGRYEQYF
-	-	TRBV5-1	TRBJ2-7	TGCGCCAGCAGCTTTGTTACAGGGGGGGTCTACGAGCAGTACTTC	CASSFVTGGVYEQYF
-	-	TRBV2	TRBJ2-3	TGTGCCAGCTCCCCTTTTACTAGCACAGATACGCAGTATTTT	CASSPFTSTDTQYF
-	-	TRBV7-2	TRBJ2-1	TGTGCCAGCAGCTTAGCCCGCGGGGAGCAGTTCTTC	CASSLARGEQFF
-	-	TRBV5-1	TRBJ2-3	TGCGCCAGCAGCTTGCCCCGGGACGGGGGAGATACGCAGTATTTT	CASSLPRDGGDTQYF
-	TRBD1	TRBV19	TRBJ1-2	TGTGCCAGTAGTCCGTGGACAGGGCGGACCTATGGCTACACCTTC	CASSPWTGRTYGYTF